The clone carrying this TCR beta chain was counted at least ten times. Its antigen is unknown. The length of the CDR3 is 14 residues. V shed 6 bases, J shed 4 bases, and the junction held 5 bases outside the gene matches. Germline V gives CDR1 MDHEN, CDR2 SYDVKM. The data stem from a study of neurological immune-mediated disorders. Notes on the study in general: The highest TCR clonal expansion occurred in HTLV-1-associated myelopathy; multiple sclerosis fell below healthy controls.

A single record per CDR3 protein comes from TCRdb applying MiXCR to the 5' RACE reads. There are some 38,000 distinct CDR3 sequences in the sample; roughly 5% occur only once, and roughly 9% lies in the top ten. The source of this sequence is a man aged 18 to 30 in good health. The sample consisted of CD4+ T cells from blood. This chain joins TRBV28 and TRBJ1-2, with TRBD1 identical over 10 bases. Here the CDR3 DNA reads TGTGCCAGCAGATCCGGGACAGGGGTCTATGGCTACACCTTC. Translation: CASRSGTGVYGYTF.